This TCR beta chain was retrieved from a study of cytomegalovirus exposure and HLA in healthy donors. This clone appeared once. This CDR3 region has 13 residues. CDR1 and CDR2 from the germline V gene are SQVTM and ANQGSEA. With V trimmed by 7 bases and J by 5 bases, 6 bases remained unmatched. PCR was performed using 60 Vbeta and 13 Jbeta primers. Sequencing was performed with immunoSEQ multiplex PCR; in TCRdb, only in-frame clones are kept and a portion is missing. Of 150,000 to 200,000 clones in the sample, around 74% are singletons; the top ten hold around 3.1%. This rearrangement joins TRBV29-1 to TRBJ2-2, with 8 bases that match TRBD2. Sequencing used PBMCs. The receptor's source is a female donor in good health and CMV-seronegative. CDR3 in amino acids: CSAGGGYTGELFF. The CDR3 bases are TGCAGCGCGGGGGGGGGTTATACCGGGGAGCTGTTTTTT.